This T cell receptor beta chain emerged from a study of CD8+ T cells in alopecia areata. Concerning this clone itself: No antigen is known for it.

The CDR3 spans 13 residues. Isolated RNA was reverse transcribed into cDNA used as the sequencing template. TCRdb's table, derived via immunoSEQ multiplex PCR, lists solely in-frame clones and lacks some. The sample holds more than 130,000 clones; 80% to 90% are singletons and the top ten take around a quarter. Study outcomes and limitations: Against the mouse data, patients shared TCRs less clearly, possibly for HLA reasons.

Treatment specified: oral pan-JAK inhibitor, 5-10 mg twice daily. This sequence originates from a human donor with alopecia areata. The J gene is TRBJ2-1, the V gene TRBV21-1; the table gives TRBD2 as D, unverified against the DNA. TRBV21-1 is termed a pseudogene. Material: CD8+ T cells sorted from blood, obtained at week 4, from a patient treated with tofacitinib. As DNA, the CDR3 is TGTGCCAGCAGCAAGACTAGCGGGGGGGAGCAGTTCTTC. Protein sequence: CASSKTSGGEQFF.